This T cell receptor beta chain originates from a study of memory CD4+ T cells and cytomegalovirus serostatus. CDR1 is SGHNT and CDR2 is YYREEE in the germline V gene (reference sequence). V was shortened by 1 base and J by 5 bases, with 15 bases between the two germline ends. The CDR3 sequence is 15 residues long. Here immunoSEQ multiplex PCR was the method, and the copy in TCRdb shows in-frame clones only, minus some. Of 45,000 to 65,000 clones in the sample, about 73% were seen once. Single viable CD3+CD4+CD8-CD45RO+ cells were sorted as the memory CD4+ T cells. The source of this sequence is an adult in good health and CMV-seronegative. V gene TRBV5-4 combines with J gene TRBJ1-2; maybe TRBD1 (5 bases). The sample consisted of memory CD4+ T cells from blood. The CDR3 sequence: CASSLSGRVGYGYTF. CDR3 nucleotide sequence: TGTGCCAGCAGCTTGTCTGGCAGGGTCGGGTATGGCTACACCTTC.